These 17 T cell receptor beta chains originate from one sample sequenced in a study of cytomegalovirus exposure and HLA in healthy donors. In the PCR, 60 Vbeta and 13 Jbeta primers were used. The assay was immunoSEQ multiplex PCR, and TCRdb's table has in-frame clones only and misses some. Among about 200,000 clones listed, around 80% were seen once. Sequencing was done on a sample of PBMCs. These receptors were obtained from a man younger than 45 in good health and CMV-seronegative.

The CDR3 coding sequence is TGTGCCAGCAGCCAAGGGACAGGGTCGGGACAGCTGAACACCGGGGAGCTGTTTTTT. This gives the protein CASSQGTGSGQLNTGELFF. This chain joins TRBV4-2 and TRBJ2-2; 8 nucleotides align to TRBD1. Germline CDR1 is LGHNA and CDR2 is YNFKEQ. This CDR3 region has 19 residues. The ends lost 1 base at V and 1 base at J; junction bases unmatched: 11.

This clone was recorded a few times. This chain joins TRBV27 and TRBJ1-1; 7 bases match TRBD1. This CDR3 is 16 amino acids long. V lost 2 bases, J lost 1 base, and 7 bases stayed unmatched. The V gene's germline CDR1 is MNHEY and CDR2 SMNVEV (reference sequence). The CDR3 bases are TGTGCCAGCAGTTTAGGGGCCTGGACAGGGAACACTGAAGCTTTCTTT. Residues: CASSLGAWTGNTEAFF.

The rearrangement uses TRBV5-1 and TRBJ2-2, with D perhaps matching TRBD2 (5 bases). This CDR3 spans 14 amino acids. Germline V lookup: CDR1 SGHRS, CDR2 YFSETQ. V shed 1 base and J shed 5 bases, with 9 bases lying between them. CDR3 residues: CASSLTSGTGELFF. The CDR3 DNA sequence: TGCGCCAGCAGCTTGACCAGCGGAACCGGGGAGCTGTTTTTT.

This clone has just a few counts. The rearrangement joins TRBV27 to TRBJ2-7; maybe TRBD1 (6 bases). The CDR3 extends over 12 amino acids. V was shortened by 4 bases and J by 9 bases, with 13 bases between the two germline ends. Germline V gene sequence: CDR1 MNHEY, CDR2 SMNVEV (reference sequence). The CDR3 coding sequence is TGTGCCAGCAGTTCCAGGGGCGCGGGGCAGTACTTC. It encodes CASSSRGAGQYF.

This rearrangement joins TRBV13 to TRBJ2-5; TRBD1 matches at 9 bases. The CDR3 has 16 amino acids. Germline V gene lookup returns CDR1 PRHDT and CDR2 FYEKMQ (reference sequence). J gave up 2 bases and V 6 bases, and 10 bases lay outside the gene matches. CDR3: CASSHGQGREQETQYF. The CDR3 nucleotides read TGTGCCAGCAGTCACGGACAGGGGAGGGAGCAAGAGACCCAGTACTTC.

The chain links TRBV2 to TRBJ2-7, with D maybe TRBD1 (6 bases). The CDR3 extends over 12 amino acids. Deletions cut 7 bases from V and 0 bases from J, with 7 bases between. The germline V gene encodes CDR1 SNHLY and CDR2 FYNNEI. The CDR3 region is CASMDSSYEQYF. Written as DNA, the CDR3 is TGTGCCAGCATGGACAGCTCCTACGAGCAGTACTTC.

The genes are TRBV28 and TRBJ1-1; D is unclear. From germline, CDR1 is MDHEN and CDR2 SYDVKM. The germline V and J ends were trimmed by 7 bases and 7 bases, with 10 bases remaining between them. The CDR3 sequence is 11 residues long. The CDR3 DNA follows: TGTGCCAGCATTCGGGAAAATGAAGCTTTCTTT. Protein sequence: CASIRENEAFF.

The chain combines TRBV5-1 with TRBJ1-1; 8 positions agree with TRBD1. The trim removed 0 bases at V and 11 bases at J, leaving 9 bases unmatched. The CDR3 loop spans 14 amino acids. The germline V gene has CDR1 SGHRS and CDR2 YFSETQ. The CDR3 sequence: CASSLGTGTVGAFF. Here the CDR3 DNA reads TGCGCCAGCAGCTTGGGGACAGGGACGGTTGGGGCTTTCTTT.

V gene TRBV27 combines with J gene TRBJ2-5, with D possibly matching TRBD1 (6 bases). CDR1 and CDR2 (germline): MNHEY, SMNVEV (reference sequence). The CDR3 covers 14 residues. V shed 7 bases and J shed 4 bases, with 16 bases lying between them. The CDR3 bases are TGTGCCAGCAAGCCAGGGGAAGGGGGAGAGACCCAGTACTTC. It translates to CASKPGEGGETQYF.

Turning to this clone: A read error may account for a junction end that differs from germline. The chain joins TRBV5-1 to TRBJ2-6, with 8 bases that match TRBD1. Germline V gene sequence: CDR1 SGHRS, CDR2 YFSETQ. The CDR3 covers 17 residues. The CDR3 DNA sequence: TGCGCCAGCAGCTTCGGACAGGGCCCTTCTGGGGCCAGCGTCCTGACTTTC. Translated, it gives CASSFGQGPSGASVLTF.

The chain is built from TRBV13 and TRBJ1-1; 9 nucleotides align to TRBD1. This CDR3 comprises 14 residues. Germline CDR1 PRHDT, CDR2 FYEKMQ (reference sequence). V trimming: 5 bases; J trimming: 7 bases; junction bases outside the gene matches: 8. The CDR3 loop reads CASSPDRGGGEAFF. As DNA, the CDR3 is TGTGCCAGCAGCCCGGACAGGGGAGGCGGTGAAGCTTTCTTT.

CDR3 amino acids: CASSLGGLRAQETQYF. CDR3 in DNA: TGTGCCAGCAGCTTGGGTGGGCTTCGTGCCCAAGAGACCCAGTACTTC. V usage is TRBV5-4 and J usage is TRBJ2-5; D gene unclear. V lost 0 bases and J 1 base, leaving 13 bases between the germline ends. Per germline, CDR1 SGHNT and CDR2 YYREEE (reference sequence). This CDR3 contains 16 residues.

The chain links TRBV2 to TRBJ1-3, with D perhaps matching TRBD1 (6 bases). Germline loops: CDR1 SNHLY, CDR2 FYNNEI. The CDR3 totals 17 residues. V gave up 3 bases and J gave up 3 bases, with 18 bases separating them. For the CDR3, the DNA is TGTGCCAGCAGTGATCAACAGGGCAGGTTGGATGGAAACACCATATATTTT. The encoded protein is CASSDQQGRLDGNTIYF.

The V call is TRBV4-1, the J call TRBJ2-3; 9 nucleotides match TRBD2. V dropped 5 bases and J dropped 3; count of bases not matched to a gene: 6. Germline-derived CDR1 and CDR2 are MGHRA and YSYEKL. The CDR3 has 15 residues. The CDR3 is CASSSRTSDTDTQYF. The CDR3, as DNA: TGCGCCAGCAGCTCCCGGACTAGCGATACAGATACGCAGTATTTT.

The chain has TRBV4-1 and TRBJ1-1; the D gene is possibly TRBD1 (5 bases). CDR1 and CDR2 from the germline V gene are MGHRA and YSYEKL. The V end was cut by 4 bases, the J end by 3 bases, with 15 bases between. The CDR3 has 15 amino acids. CDR3 region: CASSLSLRGDTEAFF. CDR3 in DNA: TGCGCCAGCAGCCTGTCCCTTCGGGGGGACACTGAAGCTTTCTTT.

The chain uses TRBV19 and TRBJ2-3; perhaps TRBD1 as D (5 bases). Trimming pared 5 bases from V and 1 base from J, leaving 13 bases between. CDR3 length: 15 amino acids. Germline CDR1 LNHDA, CDR2 SQIVND (reference sequence). The CDR3 DNA sequence: TGTGCCAGTAGTGGACAAACCTTTGGCACAGATACGCAGTATTTT. Translation gives CASSGQTFGTDTQYF.

The chain employs TRBV28 and TRBJ1-2, with TRBD1 as a possible D gene (5 bases). V lost 10 bases, J lost 4 bases, and 16 bases lay in between. The CDR3 is made up of 13 amino acids. The germline gives CDR1 MDHEN, CDR2 SYDVKM. This CDR3 is CATQGGAFYGYTF. DNA of the CDR3: TGTGCCACCCAAGGCGGGGCGTTCTATGGCTACACCTTC.